The 22 T cell receptor beta chains below come from one sample, sequenced in a study of blood T cells in healthy people across ages. For the second PCR, which ran for about 7 to 11 cycles, a sample-barcoded 5' primer and a J-beta primer mix were used. TCRdb recomputed calls from the 5' RACE reads with MiXCR, one row per CDR3 protein. The sample has hundreds of thousands of distinct CDR3 sequences, 40% to 50% seen once. Sample: blood. The receptor set was obtained from an elderly man in good health.

To note about this clonotype: A clone one base away is much larger, so this may be a read error. The chain couples TRBV28 to TRBJ1-1; D is unclear. The CDR3 extends over 13 amino acids. The ends were cut back, 5 bases at V and 6 bases at J, with 13 bases in the middle. Germline V gives CDR1 MDHEN, CDR2 SYDVKM. This chain's CDR3 is CASSVIRISEAFF. The DNA of the CDR3 is TGTGCCAGCAGTGTGATAAGGATCTCTGAAGCTTTCTTT.

The chain combines TRBV7-2 with TRBJ2-7, with unresolved D. V was clipped by 5 bases and J by 2 bases, with 13 bases between them. This CDR3 spans 14 amino acids. Germline V gene sequence: CDR1 SGHTA, CDR2 FQGNSA. The CDR3, as DNA: TGTGCCAGCAGCCGGGCCCAGTGGACCTACGAGCAGTACTTC. Amino acids: CASSRAQWTYEQYF.

This rearrangement joins TRBV27 to TRBJ2-7; 14 bases map to TRBD2. This CDR3 is 15 amino acids long. V was pared by 9 bases and J by 2 bases, with 6 bases of the junction left unmatched. Germline assignment: CDR1 MNHEY and CDR2 SMNVEV (reference sequence). Here the CDR3 DNA reads TGTGCCAGTAGACTAGCGGGGGGGCGGGCCTACGAGCAGTACTTC. Translation gives CASRLAGGRAYEQYF.

The gene calls are TRBV6-1 and TRBJ1-5, with a weak D call TRBD1 (6 bases). Trimming took 6 bases from V and 1 from J, leaving 16 bases between them. The CDR3 contains 16 residues. CDR1 and CDR2 from the germline V gene are MNHNS and SASEGT. The CDR3 here is CASRKRDTLSNQPQHF. The CDR3 DNA reads as TGTGCCAGCAGGAAACGGGACACCTTAAGCAATCAGCCCCAGCATTTT.

This clonotype has just a few counts. V gene TRBV7-2 combines with J gene TRBJ2-7; possibly TRBD1 for D (6 bases). The CDR3 length is 15 residues. Germline V gene data show CDR1 as SGHTA and CDR2 as FQGNSA. Trimming removed 6 bases at V and 0 bases at J, with 15 bases between. CDR3 nucleotides: TGTGCCAGCAGTCGGACAGCCTTAAACTCCTACGAGCAGTACTTC. This sequence encodes CASSRTALNSYEQYF.

This clonotype has a handful of counts. The chain joins TRBV12-3 or TRBV12-4 to TRBJ2-5, with TRBD2 matching 8 bases. CDR3 length equals 16 residues. With 2 bases clipped from V and 2 bases from J, the junction kept 7 bases outside the gene matches. The CDR3 DNA sequence: TGTGCCAGCAGTTTACGGAGTAGCGGGGTACAAGAGACCCAGTACTTC. Amino acid sequence: CASSLRSSGVQETQYF.

This clonotype was counted ten times or more. The chain employs TRBV15 and TRBJ2-3; no reliable D call. V was pared by 8 bases and J by 4 bases, with 10 bases between. The CDR3 consists of 12 residues. Per the germline V gene, CDR1 is LNHNV and CDR2 is YYDKDF (reference sequence). The CDR3 DNA reads TGTGCCACCGGCTTGAAAGCAGATACGCAGTATTTT. Translation gives CATGLKADTQYF.

This clonotype was detected a few times. This rearrangement joins TRBV3-1 to TRBJ2-4; D is unclear. The closer fit of TRBJ2-7 to the DNA end suggests the J call may be wrong. The germline V gene has CDR1 LGHDT and CDR2 YNNKEL (reference sequence). The CDR3 is 16 amino acids. The CDR3 nucleotides read TGTGCCAGCAGCCAAGATTGTTGGGGTCCTGCCTACGAGCAGTACTTC. Translated: CASSQDCWGPAYEQYF.

To note about this clonotype: A much larger clone lies one base from this, so it may be a read error. The V and J genes are TRBV10-3 and TRBJ2-4, with 12 bases aligning to TRBD2. CDR1 ENHRY and CDR2 SYGVKD come from the germline V gene. This CDR3 region has 14 residues. Trimming at V came to 6 bases and at J to 7 bases, leaving 4 bases not matched to a gene. CDR3 loop: CAIRASGRENIQYF. The CDR3 DNA sequence: TGTGCCATCAGGGCTAGCGGGAGGGAGAACATTCAGTACTTC.

The chain combines TRBV12-3 or TRBV12-4 with TRBJ2-1; the D gene is possibly TRBD2 (6 bases). Trimming pared 6 bases from V and 6 bases from J, leaving 24 bases between. The CDR3 covers 17 residues. CDR3 DNA: TGTGCCAGCAGAACTTCGGGACTCCAAAAAGACCTCAATGAGCAGTTCTTC. Translating gives CASRTSGLQKDLNEQFF.

This clonotype has only a few counts. The rearrangement uses TRBV2 and TRBJ2-5; 7 bases match TRBD2. The J segment lost 7 bases and the V segment lost 1 base, leaving 9 bases of the junction unmatched. There are 15 residues in the CDR3. Germline CDR1 and CDR2: SNHLY and FYNNEI. The CDR3 nucleotides read TGTGCCAGCAGTGAAGACGGGGTACCTAGCGGGACCCAGTACTTC. This sequence encodes CASSEDGVPSGTQYF.

In DNA, the CDR3 is TGTGCCAGCAGTTGGGACAGGGAAGGCTCCTACGAGCAGTACTTC. Amino acid sequence: CASSWDREGSYEQYF. The rearrangement links TRBV6-2 or TRBV6-3 to TRBJ2-7; 9 nucleotides align to TRBD1. CDR3 length equals 15 residues. The J segment lost 0 bases and the V segment lost 4 bases, leaving 4 bases of the junction unmatched. Germline V lookup: CDR1 MNHEY, CDR2 SVGEGT.

The chain couples TRBV25-1 to TRBJ1-6; 11 nucleotides line up with TRBD1. Germline CDR1 is MGHDK and CDR2 is SYGVNS. The CDR3 is 15 amino acids. Trimming at V came to 8 bases and at J to 4 bases, leaving 4 bases not matched to a gene. CDR3 DNA: TGTGCCAGCTTGGGACAGGGGGATTATAATTCACCCCTCCACTTT. It translates to CASLGQGDYNSPLHF.

This clonotype was observed a few times. This sequence joins TRBV28 and TRBJ2-7; weak D call: TRBD2 (6 bases). This CDR3 has 15 residues. Germline values: CDR1 MDHEN, CDR2 SYDVKM. Trimming cost V 5 bases and J 4 bases, with 18 bases left between them. CDR3 sequence: CASSPAGRYKYEQYF. The CDR3 DNA reads TGTGCCAGCAGTCCCGCGGGACGGTATAAATACGAGCAGTACTTC.

This chain links TRBV18 with TRBJ1-4; D is uncertain. This CDR3 has 13 amino acids. Trimming took off 5 bases at V and 7 bases at J, with 11 bases between the two ends. Germline values: CDR1 KGHSH, CDR2 LQKENI. CDR3 residues: CASSGQVGEKLFF. CDR3 bases: TGTGCCAGCTCAGGGCAGGTCGGTGAAAAACTGTTTTTT.

The rearrangement joins TRBV6-2 or TRBV6-3 to TRBJ1-5, with D unclear. The V end was cut by 7 bases, the J end by 0 bases, with 7 bases between. Germline V lookup: CDR1 MNHEY, CDR2 SVGEGT. This CDR3 region has 13 residues. The CDR3, as DNA: TGTGCCAGCAAGCGCGATAGCAATCAGCCCCAGCATTTT. Its translation is CASKRDSNQPQHF.

CDR3 region: CSVRAPTEAFF. DNA of the CDR3: TGCAGCGTTCGTGCCCCCACTGAAGCTTTCTTT. The chain is built from TRBV29-1 and TRBJ1-1; no firm D call. V was trimmed by 5 bases and J by 4 bases, leaving 8 bases between them. The CDR3 totals 11 residues. Germline V gene sequence: CDR1 SQVTM, CDR2 ANQGSEA.

The CDR3 DNA reads as TGCAGCGCTTGTCATCGGGCCTTGACCGAGCAGTACTTC. Translated, it gives CSACHRALTEQYF. This chain uses TRBV29-1 with TRBJ2-7; unclear D gene. The CDR3 has 13 residues. The V gene's germline CDR1 is SQVTM and CDR2 ANQGSEA. The V end was cut by 7 bases, the J end by 6 bases, with 19 bases between.

This clonotype was seen repeatedly, ten times or more. The genes are TRBV27 and TRBJ2-3; TRBD2 matches 9 bases. CDR1 and CDR2 (germline): MNHEY, SMNVEV (reference sequence). This CDR3 spans 18 amino acids. V shed 2 bases and J 2 bases; nucleotides not matched to a gene: 11. This CDR3 is CASSLSAGGPLVTDTQYF. Written as DNA, the CDR3 is TGTGCCAGCAGTTTAAGTGCGGGGGGGCCTCTTGTCACAGATACGCAGTATTTT.

This rearrangement joins TRBV5-1 to TRBJ2-7; the match to TRBD2 covers 14 bases. The CDR3 consists of 18 residues. The V segment lost 4 bases and the J segment 1 base; nucleotides outside the gene matches: 10. Germline lookup yields CDR1 SGHRS and CDR2 YFSETQ. For the CDR3, the DNA is TGCGCCAGCAGCAGTGGGACTAGCGGGAGCAGTGGGTCCTACGAGCAGTACTTC. Translating it yields CASSSGTSGSSGSYEQYF.

The chain employs TRBV9 and TRBJ2-1; 7 bases map to TRBD2. The CDR3 has 13 amino acids. Trimming took 4 bases from V and 6 from J; bases not matched to a gene: 4. The germline V gene has CDR1 SGDLS and CDR2 YYNGEE. The CDR3 protein is CASSNSGFNEQFF. The CDR3 nucleotides read TGTGCCAGCAGCAATAGCGGGTTCAATGAGCAGTTCTTC.

The V and J genes are TRBV30 and TRBJ2-1; tentatively, D is TRBD2 (6 bases). This CDR3 spans 16 amino acids. The germline V gene encodes CDR1 GTSNPN and CDR2 SVGIG (reference sequence). V shed 1 base and J shed 4 bases, with 17 bases lying between them. The CDR3 nucleotides read TGTGCCTGGAGTGGGAAGACTAGAGGGTTTTACAATGAGCAGTTCTTC. It encodes CAWSGKTRGFYNEQFF.